A selection of T cell receptor beta chains follows, all from one sample in a study of naive and memory T cell subsets. A single record per CDR3 protein comes from TCRdb applying MiXCR to the UMI-ligation and nested PCR reads. The sample lists 120,000 to 150,000 distinct CDR3 sequences, roughly 22% occurring once. Sequenced: naive CD4+ T cells from blood. Receptors originate from a human donor in good health. Each CDR3 is given with its conserved first and last residue. Fields, in order: clone size, J gene, D gene, V gene, CDR3 protein, CDR3 DNA. A D gene is named only where the DNA matches it firmly. Some rows have no size entry. The others give once, few or many, or a class for an expanded clone.

- | TRBJ2-1 | TRBD1 | TRBV12-3/TRBV12-4 | CASSPGQGWTNEQFF | TGTGCCAGCAGTCCCGGACAGGGGTGGACAAATGAGCAGTTCTTC
- | TRBJ2-5 | TRBD2 | TRBV12-3/TRBV12-4 | CASTQRGSRNQETQYF | TGTGCCAGCACCCAGCGGGGTAGTCGTAACCAAGAGACCCAGTACTTC
many | TRBJ1-5 | - | TRBV20-1 | CSAQFLGRDSNQPQHF | TGCAGTGCTCAGTTTCTGGGCCGAGATAGCAATCAGCCCCAGCATTTT
many | TRBJ2-1 | - | TRBV12-3/TRBV12-4 | CASSLGTEQFF | TGTGCCAGCAGCCTCGGGACCGAGCAGTTCTTC
- | TRBJ2-5 | - | TRBV2 | CASSSDRGYQETQYF | TGTGCCAGCTCCTCCGACCGGGGATACCAAGAGACCCAGTACTTC
many | TRBJ2-1 | - | TRBV20-1 | CSARDPLQGNEQFF | TGCAGTGCTAGAGATCCTTTACAGGGTAATGAGCAGTTCTTC
many | TRBJ1-6 | TRBD1 | TRBV7-9 | CASSPVDRVNSPLHF | TGTGCCAGCAGCCCCGTGGACAGGGTGAATTCACCCCTCCACTTT
few | TRBJ2-1 | TRBD2 | TRBV11-2 | CASSGPSGGGNEQFF | TGTGCCAGCAGCGGCCCTAGCGGGGGAGGAAATGAGCAGTTCTTC
few | TRBJ1-2 | - | TRBV3-1 | CASSQDIQNYGYTF | TGTGCCAGCAGCCAAGATATCCAAAACTATGGCTACACCTTC
few | TRBJ1-2 | - | TRBV11-2 | CASSSYLAGDYGYTF | TGTGCCAGCAGCTCTTATTTGGCGGGAGACTATGGCTACACCTTC
many | TRBJ2-1 | - | TRBV11-2 | CASSPDFGRYRYNEQFF | TGTGCCAGCAGCCCAGACTTTGGCAGATATAGATACAATGAGCAGTTCTTC
- | TRBJ2-7 | - | TRBV11-2 | CASSLNKEQYF | TGTGCCAGCAGCTTGAATAAGGAGCAGTACTTC
many | TRBJ2-1 | TRBD2 | TRBV12-3/TRBV12-4 | CASTVLAGGRAEQFF | TGTGCCAGCACCGTACTAGCGGGGGGTCGCGCGGAGCAGTTCTTC
- | TRBJ2-2 | TRBD1 | TRBV28 | CASSLARTGGANGELFF | TGTGCCAGCAGTTTGGCACGGACAGGGGGCGCAAACGGGGAGCTGTTTTTT
- | TRBJ2-3 | - | TRBV5-1 | CASNLAEQGVQYF | TGCGCCAGCAACTTAGCGGAGCAGGGGGTGCAGTATTTT
- | TRBJ2-3 | - | TRBV20-1 | CSPQGGGGTDTQYF | TGCAGTCCGCAGGGAGGGGGGGGCACAGATACGCAGTATTTT
few | TRBJ2-4 | - | TRBV29-1 | CSVKHREPNIQYF | TGCAGCGTGAAACACAGGGAGCCTAACATTCAGTACTTC
- | TRBJ2-1 | TRBD2 | TRBV6-5 | CASSGFLAGDNEQFF | TGTGCCAGCAGCGGTTTCTTAGCGGGAGACAATGAGCAGTTCTTC
- | TRBJ2-7 | TRBD1 | TRBV7-2 | CASSRGQGITYEQYF | TGTGCCAGCAGCCGCGGACAGGGAATAACCTACGAGCAGTACTTC
few | TRBJ1-6 | - | TRBV28 | CASTSEHSPLHF | TGTGCCAGCACCTCGGAGCATTCACCCCTCCACTTT
- | TRBJ2-1 | TRBD2 | TRBV6-6 | CASSRLADPNEQFF | TGTGCCAGCAGTCGACTAGCGGACCCCAATGAGCAGTTCTTC
- | TRBJ2-6 | - | TRBV20-1 | CSAPRAGANVLTF | TGCAGTGCCCCGAGGGCTGGGGCCAACGTCCTGACTTTC
few | TRBJ2-7 | TRBD2 | TRBV28 | CASIRFGGGPYEQYF | TGTGCCAGCATCCGATTTGGGGGAGGGCCCTACGAGCAGTACTTC
once | TRBJ1-1 | - | TRBV5-1 | CASSPQTLGTEAFF | TGCGCCAGCAGCCCCCAAACTTTAGGGACTGAAGCTTTCTTT
- | TRBJ2-7 | - | TRBV5-1 | CASSWDGYEQYF | TGCGCCAGCAGCTGGGACGGTTACGAGCAGTACTTC
- | TRBJ1-6 | TRBD1 | TRBV13 | CVSSTKTGGANSPLHF | TGTGTCAGCAGCACCAAGACAGGGGGCGCGAACTCACCCCTCCACTTT
many | TRBJ1-5 | - | TRBV19 | CASSTLNQPQHF | TGTGCCAGTAGTACCCTCAATCAGCCCCAGCATTTT
- | TRBJ2-7 | - | TRBV20-1 | CSARVSGALTYEQYF | TGCAGTGCTAGAGTATCGGGGGCCCTCACCTACGAGCAGTACTTC
many | TRBJ2-7 | TRBD2 | TRBV6-2/TRBV6-3 | CASRIRLAAPYEQYF | TGTGCCAGCAGGATTCGCCTAGCGGCGCCCTACGAGCAGTACTTC
few | TRBJ1-5 | - | TRBV28 | CATSRGFQPQHF | TGTGCCACCTCACGGGGGTTTCAGCCCCAGCATTTT
once | TRBJ2-3 | - | TRBV6-6 | CASGGHSTDTQYF | TGTGCCAGCGGGGGTCATAGCACAGATACGCAGTATTTT
- | TRBJ2-1 | TRBD2 | TRBV9 | CASSVESGRGADEQFF | TGTGCCAGCAGCGTAGAGAGCGGGAGGGGTGCCGATGAGCAGTTCTTC
- | TRBJ2-4 | TRBD1 | TRBV27 | CASSNDRGGKNIQYF | TGTGCCAGCAGCAATGACAGGGGGGGCAAAAACATTCAGTACTTC
few | TRBJ1-1 | - | TRBV10-1 | CASTRDGGTEAFF | TGCGCCAGCACCAGGGACGGTGGCACTGAAGCTTTCTTT
- | TRBJ2-1 | TRBD2 | TRBV20-1 | CSARVGRSSYNEQFF | TGCAGTGCCAGGGTCGGGAGGAGCTCCTACAATGAGCAGTTCTTC
- | TRBJ2-7 | TRBD1 | TRBV5-1 | CASSGTGDRYEQYF | TGCGCCAGCAGCGGGACAGGGGACCGATACGAGCAGTACTTC
- | TRBJ2-5 | - | TRBV6-6 | CASSYSERKETQYF | TGTGCCAGCAGTTACTCTGAGCGGAAAGAGACCCAGTACTTC
few | TRBJ2-7 | TRBD2 | TRBV6-6 | CASSYSAGGRVYEQYF | TGTGCCAGCAGTTACTCAGCAGGCGGGAGGGTTTACGAGCAGTACTTC
- | TRBJ2-3 | - | TRBV6-6 | CASRSQRAMFTDTQYF | TGTGCCAGCAGGTCACAGCGAGCCATGTTCACAGATACGCAGTATTTT
few | TRBJ2-5 | - | TRBV29-1 | CSVAPSETQYF | TGCAGCGTTGCCCCCTCAGAGACCCAGTACTTC
few | TRBJ1-3 | - | TRBV25-1 | CASSDPKQAGNTIYF | TGTGCCAGCAGTGATCCCAAACAGGCCGGAAACACCATATATTTT
few | TRBJ2-3 | - | TRBV6-5 | CASSSPWTDTQYF | TGTGCCAGCAGTTCCCCCTGGACAGATACGCAGTATTTT
few | TRBJ2-7 | - | TRBV29-1 | CSVGHLSYEQYF | TGCAGCGTTGGACATCTCTCCTACGAGCAGTACTTC
once | TRBJ1-1 | TRBD1 | TRBV20-1 | CSARSRDRWTEAFF | TGCAGTGCTAGATCCCGGGACAGATGGACTGAAGCTTTCTTT
many | TRBJ2-1 | TRBD2 | TRBV20-1 | CSAPKAGASYNEQFF | TGCAGTGCCCCGAAGGCGGGAGCATCCTACAATGAGCAGTTCTTC
- | TRBJ1-1 | - | TRBV28 | CASSSLSEAFF | TGTGCCAGCAGTTCGCTATCTGAAGCTTTCTTT
- | TRBJ1-1 | - | TRBV30 | CAWGVNNMNTEAFF | TGTGCCTGGGGAGTGAATAATATGAACACTGAAGCTTTCTTT
many | TRBJ2-3 | TRBD2 | TRBV7-8 | CASSTTSGSFSTDTQYF | TGTGCCAGCAGTACGACTAGCGGGTCGTTTAGCACAGATACGCAGTATTTT
- | TRBJ2-4 | TRBD1 | TRBV28 | CASRMTGKNIQYF | TGTGCCAGCAGGATGACAGGGAAAAACATTCAGTACTTC
- | TRBJ2-7 | - | TRBV29-1 | CSVGRADEQYF | TGCAGCGTTGGCAGGGCGGACGAGCAGTACTTC
- | TRBJ2-7 | - | TRBV6-5 | CASRKYRDEQYF | TGTGCCAGCAGGAAATACAGGGACGAGCAGTACTTC
few | TRBJ2-5 | - | TRBV7-9 | CASQSSGRQTQYF | TGTGCCAGCCAATCCTCGGGCCGCCAGACCCAGTACTTC